Reported below is one T cell receptor (beta chain). What it binds is unknown. This specimen belongs to a study of OX40 agonist ivuxolimab in advanced cancers. As for the study in general: Patients were given ivuxolimab, an antibody that agonizes OX40 (CD134). General study results and limits: CD4+ and CD8+ blood T cells expanded clonally by week 6 at 0.1 to 3.0 mg/kg. Expanded clones were, on average, more numerous among CD8+ T cells than CD4+.

Autoimmune disease history or systemic immunosuppression barred patients. V lost 4 bases and J lost 3; bases outside the gene matches: 9. The CDR3 loop spans 15 amino acids. Germline CDR1 is SGDLS and CDR2 is YYNGEE. The protocol was immunoSEQ multiplex PCR, while the TCRdb copy is restricted to in-frame clones and leaves out a portion. The sample carries around 35,000 clones, about 88% recorded once. Sequenced here: CD4+ or CD8+ T cells sorted from blood, sampled in a trial of the OX40 agonist ivuxolimab. The receptor comes from an adult with an advanced solid tumor such as melanoma, head and neck, liver or kidney cancer. V gene TRBV9 combines with J gene TRBJ1-2; TRBD1 matches 7 bases. The CDR3 DNA reads TGTGCCAGCAGCCCAACGGACAGGACATACTATGGCTACACCTTC. This sequence encodes CASSPTDRTYYGYTF.